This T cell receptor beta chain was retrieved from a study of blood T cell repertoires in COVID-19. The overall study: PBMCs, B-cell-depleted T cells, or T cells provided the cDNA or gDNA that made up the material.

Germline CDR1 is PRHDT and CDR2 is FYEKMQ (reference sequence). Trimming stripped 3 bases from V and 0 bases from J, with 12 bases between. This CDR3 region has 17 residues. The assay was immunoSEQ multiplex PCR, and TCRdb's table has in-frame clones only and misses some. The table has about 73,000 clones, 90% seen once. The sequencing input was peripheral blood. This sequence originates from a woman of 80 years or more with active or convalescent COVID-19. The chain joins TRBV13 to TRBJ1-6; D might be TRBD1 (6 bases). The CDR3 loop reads CASSLGASSSYNSPLHF. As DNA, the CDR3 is TGTGCCAGCAGCTTGGGGGCCTCGAGCTCCTATAATTCACCCCTCCACTTT.